The 9 T cell receptor beta chains below come from one sample, sequenced in a study of CD8 T cells in ankylosing spondylitis. TCRdb re-derived calls from the 5' RACE reads in MiXCR, one entry per CDR3 protein. The top ten hold just over 1% of the sample, which has fewer than 450,000 distinct CDR3 sequences, about a sixth seen once. General study findings and limits: There was a TCR beta motif, made of several highly homologous variants, that appeared characteristic of ankylosing spondylitis blood.

These receptors' targets are unknown. Sample: blood, either unsorted or a sorted T cell fraction (not recorded which). These receptors were collected from a male donor with ankylosing spondylitis.

This rearrangement joins TRBV19 to TRBJ2-5; tentatively, D is TRBD2 (6 bases). The germline gives CDR1 LNHDA, CDR2 SQIVND (reference sequence). The CDR3 is made up of 14 amino acids. Trimming removed 5 bases from V and 5 bases from J, with 15 bases in between. CDR3 amino acids: CASSPAGRGETQYF. For the CDR3, the DNA is TGTGCCAGTAGTCCCGCAGGCCGGGGGGAGACCCAGTACTTC.

A single count supports this clonotype. CDR3 residues: CASRSSRLNEKLFF. The CDR3 DNA follows: TGTGCCAGCAGATCCTCTCGGTTAAACGAAAAACTGTTTTTT. The V gene is TRBV28, the J gene TRBJ1-4; D gene ambiguous. V was clipped by 6 bases and J by 8 bases, with 16 bases between them. The CDR3 contains 14 residues. CDR1 and CDR2 (germline): MDHEN, SYDVKM.

The gene calls are TRBV11-3 and TRBJ2-1; tentatively, D is TRBD1 (5 bases). From germline, CDR1 is SGHNT and CDR2 YENEEA. The CDR3 extends over 14 amino acids. Trimming took 4 bases from V and 5 from J, leaving 12 bases between them. CDR3: CASSSQGIDNEQFF. For the CDR3, the DNA is TGTGCCAGCAGCTCCCAGGGCATCGACAATGAGCAGTTCTTC.

The V gene is TRBV18, the J gene TRBJ2-5; maybe TRBD2 (6 bases). The CDR3 sequence is 17 residues long. The germline CDR1 and CDR2 sequences are KGHSH and LQKENI. V shed 3 bases and J shed 5 bases, with 22 bases lying between them. The CDR3 reads CASSPAGPNRGGETQYF. CDR3 in DNA: TGTGCCAGCTCACCTGCTGGCCCCAACAGAGGAGGGGAGACCCAGTACTTC.

This clonotype was observed a handful of times. The chain carries TRBV20-1 and TRBJ2-7; D is uncertain. Germline loops: CDR1 DFQATT, CDR2 SNEGSKA (reference sequence). Trimming cost V 2 bases and J 0 bases, with 11 bases left between them. There are 14 residues in the CDR3. For the CDR3, the DNA is TGCAGTGCTAGACCCCCCGACTCCTCCTACGAGCAGTACTTC. This codes for CSARPPDSSYEQYF.

This clonotype was seen at least ten times. V usage is TRBV20-1 and J usage is TRBJ1-2; D is possibly TRBD1 (5 bases). The CDR3 runs 14 residues. V lost 0 bases, J lost 5 bases, and 13 bases lay in between. CDR1 is DFQATT and CDR2 is SNEGSKA in the germline V gene (reference sequence). The DNA of the CDR3 is TGCAGTGCTAGAGATCACAAGGGGCAGTATGGCTACACCTTC. It specifies CSARDHKGQYGYTF.

The chain combines TRBV3-1 with TRBJ1-5; D call uncertain. V shed 1 base and J shed 9 bases, with 7 bases lying between them. The CDR3 sequence is 12 residues long. In germline, CDR1 is LGHDT, CDR2 YNNKEL (reference sequence). CDR3 region: CASSQGDGPQHF. CDR3 sequence (DNA): TGTGCCAGCAGCCAAGGGGATGGGCCCCAGCATTTT.

Many counts were recorded for this clonotype. V and J are TRBV25-1 and TRBJ1-2; no firm D call. CDR3 size: 13 residues. With 8 bases removed from V and 0 bases from J, the gap between germline ends came to 10 bases. Germline loops: CDR1 MGHDK, CDR2 SYGVNS. The chain's CDR3 is CASWGGTNYGYTF. The CDR3 DNA is TGTGCCAGCTGGGGAGGAACTAACTATGGCTACACCTTC.

The V call is TRBV7-2, the J call TRBJ2-1; TRBD2 matches at 13 bases. Germline V gene sequence: CDR1 SGHTA, CDR2 FQGNSA. The V gene end was trimmed by 5 bases and the J gene end by 6 bases; junction bases not matched to a gene: 7. This CDR3 region has 16 residues. The CDR3 nucleotides read TGTGCCAGCAGCACCCGGACTAGCGGGAGTTTCAATGAGCAGTTCTTC. Protein: CASSTRTSGSFNEQFF.